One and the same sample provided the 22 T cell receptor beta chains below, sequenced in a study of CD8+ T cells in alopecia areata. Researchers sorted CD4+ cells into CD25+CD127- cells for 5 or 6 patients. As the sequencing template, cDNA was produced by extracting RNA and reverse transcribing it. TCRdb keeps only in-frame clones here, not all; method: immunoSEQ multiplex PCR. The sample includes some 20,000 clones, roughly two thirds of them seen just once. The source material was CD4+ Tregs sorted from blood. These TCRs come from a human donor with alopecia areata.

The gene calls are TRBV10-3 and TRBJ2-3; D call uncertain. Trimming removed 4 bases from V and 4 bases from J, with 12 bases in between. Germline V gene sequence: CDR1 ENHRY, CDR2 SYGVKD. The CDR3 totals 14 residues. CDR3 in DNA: TGTGCCATCAGTGTCAGCTCCCGGGCAGATACGCAGTATTTT. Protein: CAISVSSRADTQYF.

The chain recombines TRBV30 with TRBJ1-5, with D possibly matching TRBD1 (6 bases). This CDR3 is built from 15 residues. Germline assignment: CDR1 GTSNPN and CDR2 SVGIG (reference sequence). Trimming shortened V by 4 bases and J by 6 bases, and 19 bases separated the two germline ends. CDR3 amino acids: CAWTATGTRSQPQHF. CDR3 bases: TGTGCCTGGACCGCCACAGGGACTAGGAGTCAGCCCCAGCATTTT.

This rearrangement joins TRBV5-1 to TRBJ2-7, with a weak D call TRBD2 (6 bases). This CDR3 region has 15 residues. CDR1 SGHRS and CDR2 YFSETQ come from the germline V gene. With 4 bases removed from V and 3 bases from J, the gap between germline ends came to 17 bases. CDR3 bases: TGCGCCAGCAGCACGACGGTCGGGGGAGGCTACGAGCAGTACTTC. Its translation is CASSTTVGGGYEQYF.

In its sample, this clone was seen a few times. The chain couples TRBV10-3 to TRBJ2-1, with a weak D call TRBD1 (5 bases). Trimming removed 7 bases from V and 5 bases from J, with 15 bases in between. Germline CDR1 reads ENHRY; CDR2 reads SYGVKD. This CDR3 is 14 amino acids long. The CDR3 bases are TGTGCCATCAAAGAGCAGGGTGACCACAATGAGCAGTTCTTC. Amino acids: CAIKEQGDHNEQFF.

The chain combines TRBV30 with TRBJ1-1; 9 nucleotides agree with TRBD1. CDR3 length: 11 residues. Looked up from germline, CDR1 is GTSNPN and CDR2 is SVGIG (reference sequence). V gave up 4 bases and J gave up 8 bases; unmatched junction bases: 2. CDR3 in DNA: TGTGCCTGGAACAGGGGGCCCGAAGCTTTCTTT. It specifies CAWNRGPEAFF.

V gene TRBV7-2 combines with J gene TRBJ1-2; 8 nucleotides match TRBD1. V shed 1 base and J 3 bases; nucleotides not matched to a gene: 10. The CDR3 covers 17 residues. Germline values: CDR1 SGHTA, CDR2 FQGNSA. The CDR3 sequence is CASSLVGSGQADYGYTF. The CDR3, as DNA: TGTGCCAGCAGCTTAGTTGGCTCGGGACAGGCCGACTATGGCTACACCTTC.

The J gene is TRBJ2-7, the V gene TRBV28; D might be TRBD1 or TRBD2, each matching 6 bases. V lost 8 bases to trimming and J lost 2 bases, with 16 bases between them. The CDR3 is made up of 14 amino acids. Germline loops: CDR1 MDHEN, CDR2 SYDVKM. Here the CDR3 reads CASRGVGGPYEQYF. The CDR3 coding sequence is TGTGCCAGCCGCGGGGTAGGGGGTCCCTACGAGCAGTACTTC.

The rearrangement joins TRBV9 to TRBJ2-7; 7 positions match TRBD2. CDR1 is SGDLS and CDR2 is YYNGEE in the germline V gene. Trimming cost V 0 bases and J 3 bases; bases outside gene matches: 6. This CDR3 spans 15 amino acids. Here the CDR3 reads CASSVDPSGSYEQYF. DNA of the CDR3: TGTGCCAGCAGCGTAGACCCTAGCGGAAGCTACGAGCAGTACTTC.

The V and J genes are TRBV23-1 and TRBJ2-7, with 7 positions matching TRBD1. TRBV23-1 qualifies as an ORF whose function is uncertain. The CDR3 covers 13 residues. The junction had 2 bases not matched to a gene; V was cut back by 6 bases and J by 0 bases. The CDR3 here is CASSRDSSYEQYF. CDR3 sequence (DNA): TGCGCCAGCAGCCGGGACAGCTCCTACGAGCAGTACTTC.

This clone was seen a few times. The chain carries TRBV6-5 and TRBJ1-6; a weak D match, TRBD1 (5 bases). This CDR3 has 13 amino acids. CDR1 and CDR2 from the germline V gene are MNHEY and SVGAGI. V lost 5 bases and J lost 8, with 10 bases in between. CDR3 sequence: CASSESQDSPLHF. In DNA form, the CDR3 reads TGTGCCAGCAGTGAATCACAGGATTCACCCCTCCACTTT.

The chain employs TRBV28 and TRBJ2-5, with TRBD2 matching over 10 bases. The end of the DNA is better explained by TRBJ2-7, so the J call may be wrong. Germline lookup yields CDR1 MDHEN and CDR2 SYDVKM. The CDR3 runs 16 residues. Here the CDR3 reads CASSLWSSGSSYEQYF. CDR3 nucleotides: TGTGCCAGCAGTTTATGGTCTAGCGGGAGCTCCTACGAGCAGTACTTC.

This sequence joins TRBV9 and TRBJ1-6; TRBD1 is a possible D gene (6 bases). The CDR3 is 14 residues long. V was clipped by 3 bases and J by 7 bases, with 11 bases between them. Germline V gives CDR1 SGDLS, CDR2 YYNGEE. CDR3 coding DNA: TGTGCCAGCAGCGACGGGACAAACAATTCACCCCTCCACTTT. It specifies CASSDGTNNSPLHF.

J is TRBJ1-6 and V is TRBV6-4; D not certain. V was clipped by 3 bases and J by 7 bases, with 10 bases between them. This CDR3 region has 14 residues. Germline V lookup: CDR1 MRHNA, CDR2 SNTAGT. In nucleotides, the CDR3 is TGTGCCAGCAGTGAGCAGGAGGGAAATTCACCCCTCCACTTT. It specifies CASSEQEGNSPLHF.

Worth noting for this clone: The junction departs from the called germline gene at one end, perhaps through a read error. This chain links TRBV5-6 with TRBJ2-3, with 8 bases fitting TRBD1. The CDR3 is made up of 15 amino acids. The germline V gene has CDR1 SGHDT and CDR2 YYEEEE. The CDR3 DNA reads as TGTGCCGGCAGCCGCGACAGGGGAAGCACAGATACGCAGTATTTT. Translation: CAGSRDRGSTDTQYF. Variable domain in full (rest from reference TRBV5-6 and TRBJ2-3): DAGVTQSPTHLIKTRGQQVTLRCSPKSGHDTVSWYQQALGQGPQFIFQYYEEEERQRGNFPDRFSGHQFPNYSSELNVNALLLGDSALYLCAGSRDRGSTDTQYFGPGTRLTVL.

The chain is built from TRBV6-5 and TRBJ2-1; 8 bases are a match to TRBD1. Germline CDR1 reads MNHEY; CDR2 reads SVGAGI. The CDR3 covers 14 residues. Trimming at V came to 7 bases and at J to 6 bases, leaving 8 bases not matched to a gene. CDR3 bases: TGTGCCAGCACCCGGACAGGGTTCTTCAATGAGCAGTTCTTC. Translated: CASTRTGFFNEQFF.

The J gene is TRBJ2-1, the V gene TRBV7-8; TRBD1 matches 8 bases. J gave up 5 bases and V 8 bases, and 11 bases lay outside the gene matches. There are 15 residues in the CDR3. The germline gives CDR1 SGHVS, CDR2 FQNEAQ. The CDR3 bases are TGTGCCAGCGGGGGCCGGGACAGGCCTAACAATGAGCAGTTCTTC. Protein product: CASGGRDRPNNEQFF.

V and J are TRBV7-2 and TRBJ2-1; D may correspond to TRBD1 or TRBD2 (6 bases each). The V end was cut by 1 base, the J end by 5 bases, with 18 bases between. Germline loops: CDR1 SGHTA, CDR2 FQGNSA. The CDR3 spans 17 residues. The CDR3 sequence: CASSLVPGAGENNEQFF. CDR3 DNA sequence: TGTGCCAGCAGCTTAGTCCCGGGGGCAGGGGAGAACAATGAGCAGTTCTTC.

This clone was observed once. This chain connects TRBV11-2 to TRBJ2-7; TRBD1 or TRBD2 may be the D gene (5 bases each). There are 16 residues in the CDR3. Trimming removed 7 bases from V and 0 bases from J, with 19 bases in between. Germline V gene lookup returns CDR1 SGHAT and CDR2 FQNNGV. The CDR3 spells CASKRLRGRTSYEQYF. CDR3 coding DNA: TGTGCCAGCAAGAGACTCCGGGGCCGGACCTCCTACGAGCAGTACTTC.

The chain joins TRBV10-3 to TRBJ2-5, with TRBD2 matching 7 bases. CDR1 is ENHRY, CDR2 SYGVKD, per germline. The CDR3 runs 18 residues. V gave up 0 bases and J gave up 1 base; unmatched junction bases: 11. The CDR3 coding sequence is TGTGCCATCAGTGAGTCGATCCCGGCGGGAGAGGGCCAAGAGACCCAGTACTTC. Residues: CAISESIPAGEGQETQYF.

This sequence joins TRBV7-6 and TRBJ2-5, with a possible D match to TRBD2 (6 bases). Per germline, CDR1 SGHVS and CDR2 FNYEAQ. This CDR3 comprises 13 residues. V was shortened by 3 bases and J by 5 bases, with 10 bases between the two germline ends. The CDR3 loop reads CASSFWGVETQYF. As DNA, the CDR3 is TGTGCCAGCAGCTTCTGGGGGGTGGAGACCCAGTACTTC. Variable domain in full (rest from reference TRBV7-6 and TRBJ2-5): GAGVSQSPRYKVTKRGQDVALRCDPISGHVSLYWYRQALGQGPEFLTYFNYEAQQDKSGLPNDRFSAERPEGSISTLTIQRTEQRDSAMYRCASSFWGVETQYFGPGTRLLVL.

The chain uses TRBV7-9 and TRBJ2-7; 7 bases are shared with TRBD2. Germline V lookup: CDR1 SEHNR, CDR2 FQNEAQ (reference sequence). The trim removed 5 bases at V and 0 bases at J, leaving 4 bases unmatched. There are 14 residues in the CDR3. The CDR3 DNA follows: TGTGCCAGCAGCCCCGGCGGGAGCTCCTACGAGCAGTACTTC. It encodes CASSPGGSSYEQYF. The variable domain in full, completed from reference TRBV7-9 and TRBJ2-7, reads DTGVSQNPRHKITKRGQNVTFRCDPISEHNRLYWYRQTLGQGPEFLTYFQNEAQLEKSRLLSDRFSAERPKGSFSTLEIQRTEQGDSAMYLCASSPGGSSYEQYFGPGTRLTVT.

The DNA of the CDR3 is TGTGCCAGCAGTGAACGGGTTTTTGGCAATCAGCCCCAGCATTTT. Translation gives CASSERVFGNQPQHF. The chain has TRBV2 and TRBJ1-5; no definite D call. The CDR3 runs to 15 residues. Germline CDR1 is SNHLY and CDR2 is FYNNEI. The ends were cut back, 2 bases at V and 2 bases at J, with 10 bases in the middle.